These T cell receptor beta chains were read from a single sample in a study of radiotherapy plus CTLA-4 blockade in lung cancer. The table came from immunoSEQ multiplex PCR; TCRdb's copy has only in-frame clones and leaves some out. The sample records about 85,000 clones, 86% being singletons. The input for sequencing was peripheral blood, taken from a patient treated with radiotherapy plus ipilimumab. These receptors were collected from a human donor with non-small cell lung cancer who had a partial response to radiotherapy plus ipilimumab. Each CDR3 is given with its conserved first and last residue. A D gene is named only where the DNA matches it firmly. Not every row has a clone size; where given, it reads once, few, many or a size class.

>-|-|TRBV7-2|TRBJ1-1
TGTGCCAGCAGCTTCCAGAACATGAACACTGAAGCTTTCTTT
CASSFQNMNTEAFF
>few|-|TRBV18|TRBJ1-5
TGTGCCAGCTCCCGGGTTTTTGATCAGCCCCAGCATTTT
CASSRVFDQPQHF
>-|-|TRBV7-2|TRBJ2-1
TGTGCCAGCAGCTTTAGTACTTCCTCCTACAATGAGCAGTTCTTC
CASSFSTSSYNEQFF
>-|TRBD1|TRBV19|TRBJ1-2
TGTGCCAGTAGTTTGGCGACAGGGCCCGACTATGGCTACACCTTC
CASSLATGPDYGYTF
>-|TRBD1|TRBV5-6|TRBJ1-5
TGTGCCAGCAGCCTTCAAGGGACAGGGTTGGTACAGCCCCAGCATTTT
CASSLQGTGLVQPQHF
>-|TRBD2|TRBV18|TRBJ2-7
TGTGCCAGCTCACCCAGCGGGAGGGGTGGATACGAGCAGTACTTC
CASSPSGRGGYEQYF
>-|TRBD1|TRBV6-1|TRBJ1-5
TGTGCCAGCAGGGCTCTTGACAGGGCCAGTCAGCATTTT
CASRALDRASQHF
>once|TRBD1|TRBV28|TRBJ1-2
TGTGCCAGCCGGCGGGACAGAACCCTCCTCAACTATGGCTACACCTTC
CASRRDRTLLNYGYTF
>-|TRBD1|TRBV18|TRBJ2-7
TGTGCCAGCTCAGTTGGTGAGGACAGGGTACACGAGCAGTACTTC
CASSVGEDRVHEQYF
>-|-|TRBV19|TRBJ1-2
TGTGCCACCTGGGACGGACTAAACTATGGCTACACCTTC
CATWDGLNYGYTF
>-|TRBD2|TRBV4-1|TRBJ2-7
TGCGCCAGCAGCCAAGAACTAGCGCGAACCTACGAGCAGTACTTC
CASSQELARTYEQYF
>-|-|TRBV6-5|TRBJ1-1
TGTGCCAGCAGAGAAGGGGAGGGGAACACTGAAGCTTTCTTT
CASREGEGNTEAFF
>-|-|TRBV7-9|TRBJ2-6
TGTGCCAGCGCAGGTGGAATGACGGCTGGGGCCAACGTCCTGACTTTC
CASAGGMTAGANVLTF
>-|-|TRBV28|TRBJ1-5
TGTGCCAGCAGTGCCCCTGGGGGCGCGAAGCCCCAGCATTTT
CASSAPGGAKPQHF
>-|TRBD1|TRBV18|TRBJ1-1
TGTGCCAGCTCACCACTAACAGGGGGAAGGGACACTGAAGCTTTCTTT
CASSPLTGGRDTEAFF
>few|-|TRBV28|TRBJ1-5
TGTGCCAGCGAATCGGCAGCGGCATATAGCAATCAGCCCCAGCATTTT
CASESAAAYSNQPQHF
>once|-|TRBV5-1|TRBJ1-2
TGCGCCAGCAGCTATGGACAGAACTATGGCTACACCTTC
CASSYGQNYGYTF
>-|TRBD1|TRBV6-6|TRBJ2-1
TGTGCCAGCAGTCCGGGACAGGTTAATTTGGAGCAGTTCTTC
CASSPGQVNLEQFF
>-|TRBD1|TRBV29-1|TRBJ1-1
TGCAGCGTTCAAAGACAGGGGGTGGAAAAAACTGAAGCTTTCTTT
CSVQRQGVEKTEAFF
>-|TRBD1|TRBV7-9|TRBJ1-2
TGTGCCAGCAGCACCCGGGGGACAGACCTCTATGGCTACACCTTC
CASSTRGTDLYGYTF
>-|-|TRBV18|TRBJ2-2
TGTGCCAGCTCACCGGTCAGGGCCGGTTCGAACACCGGGGAGCTGTTTTTT
CASSPVRAGSNTGELFF
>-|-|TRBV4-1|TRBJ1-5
TGCGCCAGCAGCCAAGATCCGGGACTAGGAGGCAATCAGCCCCAGCATTTT
CASSQDPGLGGNQPQHF
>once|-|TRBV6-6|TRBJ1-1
TGTGCCAGCAGCCCAACAACGGCGGTAGCTTTCTTT
CASSPTTAVAFF
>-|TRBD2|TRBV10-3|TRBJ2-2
TGTGCCACGCTAGCGGGACGGACCGGGGAGCTGTTTTTT
CATLAGRTGELFF
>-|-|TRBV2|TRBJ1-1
TGTGCCAGCTCTCTCGACTCCGTCAGAGTGAACACTGAAGCTTTCTTT
CASSLDSVRVNTEAFF
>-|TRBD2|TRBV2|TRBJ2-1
TGTGCCAGCAGTGGGGGACTAGGGGACAATGAGCAGTTCTTC
CASSGGLGDNEQFF
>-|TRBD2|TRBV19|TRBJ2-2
TGTGCCAGTAGGGGGGACTACCCGAACACCGGGGAGCTGTTTTTT
CASRGDYPNTGELFF
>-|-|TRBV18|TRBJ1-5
TGTGCCAGCTCACCGGGATCCGGGGGGTCTGGCAATCAGCCCCAGCATTTT
CASSPGSGGSGNQPQHF
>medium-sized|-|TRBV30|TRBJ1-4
TGTGCCTGGAGCCAAGGGGGGGCGGGAGGAAAACTGTTTTTT
CAWSQGGAGGKLFF
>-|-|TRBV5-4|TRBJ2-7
TGTGCCAGCAGCTTGGCCAGGGGAGTTGGGGACTACGAGCAGTACTTC
CASSLARGVGDYEQYF
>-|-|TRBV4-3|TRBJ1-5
TGCGCCAGCAGCCAAGCGCCGCAACAGGGTAGCCAGCCCCAGCATTTT
CASSQAPQQGSQPQHF
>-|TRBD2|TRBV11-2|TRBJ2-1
TGTGCCAGCAGCTTAGGCGGGAGAGAGGAATTCTTC
CASSLGGREEFF